This TCR beta chain was found in a study of blood T cell repertoires in COVID-19. Overall study context: COVID-19 samples collected from the United States, Italy and Spain covered acute and convalescent phases.

This CDR3 is built from 14 residues. From germline, CDR1 is SGHRS and CDR2 YFSETQ. V was cut by 3 bases and J by 5 bases, with 14 bases left in between. As originally analysed: Estimates of nucleated cell counts were drawn from the amplification of reference gene primers. Assay used: immunoSEQ multiplex PCR; TCRdb lists only in-frame clones, some missing. That table supplies the V and J calls and clone size; D and trimming were determined from the DNA. The sample lists approximately 200,000 clones; roughly four fifths were seen once. Seattle cases were enrolled at active infection and followed longitudinally.

Input material: peripheral blood. This chain uses TRBV5-1 with TRBJ2-5, with D perhaps matching TRBD2 (6 bases). The TCR sequence derives from a woman of 80 years or more with COVID-19, enrolled during active disease. In DNA, the CDR3 is TGCGCCAGCAGCTCCCCTGGACGGGGGGAGACCCAGTACTTC. Amino acids: CASSSPGRGETQYF.